The text below deals with one T cell receptor (beta chain). In the original analysis: Amplification with reference gene primers provided the estimates of nucleated cell counts. Profiled with immunoSEQ multiplex PCR; TCRdb holds only in-frame clones, not every one. V, J and clone size reflect that table, while D and trimming were determined from the DNA. This table has about 480,000 clones, approximately 87% appearing once. The source of the sample is a study of blood T cell repertoires in COVID-19. Study details: In each case, the material was cDNA or gDNA derived from T cells, B-cell-depleted T cells, or PBMCs.

Participant-given clinical history determined each cohort assignment. Each recovered donor of Cohort 3 presented with two negative PCRs, clearance, or symptom resolution. Trimming left V 5 bases short and J 3 bases short, with 6 bases between. The CDR3 extends over 11 amino acids. Germline assignment: CDR1 SGHRS and CDR2 YFSETQ. V usage is TRBV5-1 and J usage is TRBJ2-7, with D tentatively TRBD1 (5 bases). This TCR came from a woman in her forties who had recovered from COVID-19. Sequenced input: PBMCs or T cells enriched from blood (not recorded which). Here the CDR3 DNA reads TGCGCCAGCAGTCAGGGCTACGAGCAGTACTTC. Its protein product is CASSQGYEQYF.